This T cell receptor beta chain was identified in a study of shared clonotypes between healthy human individuals. Repertoires were generated with immunoSEQ multiplex PCR, while TCRdb's copy carries only in-frame clones and drops some. The table has about 2.2 million clones, approximately 92% seen once. Only CD45RO-negative cells positively selected for CCR7 counted as naive CD8 cells, so terminally differentiated effector memory CD45RA+ cells were excluded. The healthy adult donors were HIV-negative and reported no recent acute infections or vaccinations. In this sample, this clone turned up once. Germline CDR1 and CDR2: LNHDA and SQIVND (reference sequence). The CDR3 totals 14 residues. The V gene lost 4 bases and the J gene lost 9 bases, with 16 bases spanning the gap.

This rearrangement joins TRBV19 to TRBJ2-1; a possible D gene is TRBD2 (5 bases). The source material was naive CD8+ T cells from PBMCs. The TCR comes from a man between 18 and 35 years old in good health. Some clones in this sample may be carry-over from other donors' samples. DNA of the CDR3: TGTGCCAGTAGTAACCGGCCGACGGGGTTTGAGCAGTTCTTC. Translated: CASSNRPTGFEQFF.